Following are 19 T cell receptor beta chains from one sample sequenced in a study of long-term antiretroviral therapy in people with HIV. Survey level was the resolution at which the v3.0 immunoSEQ assay ran. Some clones are missing from TCRdb's copy, which holds only in-frame ones; the method was immunoSEQ multiplex PCR. Found here are about 24,000 clones, 81% of them singletons; the top ten hold around 15%. The sequencing here drew on unsorted PBMCs, taken at the start of antiretroviral therapy, before treatment. All receptors come from a woman in her late teens or twenties with HIV.

This clone was observed a few times. The chain links TRBV18 to TRBJ1-1; 8 bases match TRBD1. CDR1 and CDR2 (germline): KGHSH, LQKENI. V dropped 8 bases and J dropped 1; count of bases not matched to a gene: 3. The CDR3 loop spans 13 amino acids. CDR3 coding DNA: TGTGCCAGCGCGGGACAGGCGAACACTGAAGCTTTCTTT. Translating it yields CASAGQANTEAFF.

CDR3 in DNA: TGTGCCATCCGCTCCGACTTGAACACTGAAGCTTTCTTT. Translation: CAIRSDLNTEAFF. V gene TRBV10-3 combines with J gene TRBJ1-1; D not certain. The V and J ends lost 8 bases and 0 bases respectively, with 10 bases between them. The germline CDR1 and CDR2 sequences are ENHRY and SYGVKD. The CDR3 covers 13 residues.

The chain carries TRBV28 and TRBJ1-1, with TRBD1 identical over 7 bases. The V gene's germline CDR1 is MDHEN and CDR2 SYDVKM. The CDR3 has 14 residues. Trimming removed 3 bases from V and 10 bases from J; junction bases left unmatched: 11. This chain's CDR3 is CASSLRDRSPAAFF. CDR3 DNA sequence: TGTGCCAGCAGTTTGAGGGACAGATCCCCCGCAGCTTTCTTT.

This clone has a handful of counts. CDR3 amino acids: CASSQDVFGLIYTF. The CDR3 DNA reads as TGTGCCAGCAGCCAAGATGTATTCGGGTTAATCTACACCTTC. The chain is built from TRBV4-2 and TRBJ1-2, with D unclear. This CDR3 is 14 amino acids long. Germline V gene lookup returns CDR1 LGHNA and CDR2 YNFKEQ. With 0 bases removed from V and 10 bases from J, the gap between germline ends came to 15 bases.

CDR3 residues: CATVSPYEQYF. CDR3 nucleotide sequence: TGTGCCACGGTGAGCCCCTACGAGCAGTACTTC. J is TRBJ2-7 and V is TRBV28; no reliable D call. CDR1 and CDR2 from the germline V gene are MDHEN and SYDVKM. Trimming shortened V by 10 bases and J by 2 bases, and 9 bases separated the two germline ends. The CDR3 has 11 residues.

V gene TRBV9 combines with J gene TRBJ1-3; 7 positions agree with TRBD1. V dropped 0 bases and J dropped 2; count of bases not matched to a gene: 2. Germline-derived CDR1 and CDR2 are SGDLS and YYNGEE. This CDR3 comprises 15 residues. The CDR3 bases are TGTGCCAGCAGCGTAGCTACAGGGGCTGGAAACACCATATATTTT. Translated: CASSVATGAGNTIYF.

The chain joins TRBV5-1 to TRBJ2-2; TRBD2 aligns across 14 bases. This CDR3 comprises 19 residues. Germline V gene data show CDR1 as SGHRS and CDR2 as YFSETQ. V lost 5 bases and J lost 4; bases outside the gene matches: 13. The CDR3 spells CASRYPGLAGVPSTGELFF. CDR3 nucleotides: TGCGCCAGCAGATATCCGGGACTAGCGGGAGTTCCGTCCACCGGGGAGCTGTTTTTT.

This chain links TRBV11-2 with TRBJ2-2; the D gene is possibly TRBD2 (5 bases). CDR1 and CDR2 (germline): SGHAT, FQNNGV. CDR3 length equals 15 residues. The V end lost 1 base, the J end lost 2 bases, and 8 bases lay between the germline ends. The CDR3 bases are TGTGCCAGCAGCTTAGCCGGGGTCAACACCGGGGAGCTGTTTTTT. Amino acid sequence: CASSLAGVNTGELFF. The entire variable domain, with the rest obtained from reference TRBV11-2 and TRBJ2-2, is as follows: EAGVAQSPRYKIIEKRQSVAFWCNPISGHATLYWYQQILGQGPKLLIQFQNNGVVDDSQLPKDRFSAERLKGVDSTLKIQPAKLEDSAVYLCASSLAGVNTGELFFGEGSRLTVL.

The V gene is TRBV6-5, the J gene TRBJ1-2, with a tentative D call TRBD1 (5 bases). The CDR3 length is 12 residues. CDR1 is MNHEY and CDR2 is SVGAGI in the germline V gene. Trimming stripped 0 bases from V and 9 bases from J, with 8 bases between. As DNA, the CDR3 is TGTGCCAGCAGTTACTCCGGGGGTAGCTACACCTTC. This codes for CASSYSGGSYTF.

This clone was detected once. The chain links TRBV5-1 to TRBJ2-1; D gene ambiguous. Germline V gene sequence: CDR1 SGHRS, CDR2 YFSETQ. The CDR3 length is 11 residues. Trimming cost V 1 base and J 13 bases, with 9 bases left between them. The CDR3 DNA reads TGCGCCAGCAGCTTGTCAAGGCACCAGTTCTTC. Translation: CASSLSRHQFF.

The chain uses TRBV28 and TRBJ2-5, with TRBD1 matching 7 bases. The CDR3 covers 12 residues. Per germline, CDR1 MDHEN and CDR2 SYDVKM. V lost 5 bases, J lost 5 bases, and 2 bases stayed unmatched. The DNA for the CDR3 is TGTGCCAGCAGTCAACAGGGGGAGACCCAGTACTTC. Residues: CASSQQGETQYF.

By sample share, this clone is medium-sized. The V call is TRBV11-2, the J call TRBJ1-5, with D maybe TRBD1 (5 bases). This CDR3 has 14 amino acids. Germline-derived CDR1 and CDR2 are SGHAT and FQNNGV. V was pared by 5 bases and J by 4 bases, with 12 bases between. CDR3 protein: CASSPDTLNQPQHF. The DNA of the CDR3 is TGTGCCAGCAGCCCGGACACATTAAATCAGCCCCAGCATTTT.

This chain connects TRBV23-1 to TRBJ1-5; maybe TRBD1 (6 bases). TRBV23-1 is an ORF, and what it does is uncertain. The length of the CDR3 is 15 residues. The V end lost 3 bases, the J end lost 4 bases, and 13 bases lay between the germline ends. The DNA of the CDR3 is TGCGCCAGCAGTCACCCAGACAGGTTTAATCAGCCCCAGCATTTT. Residues: CASSHPDRFNQPQHF.

The chain carries TRBV5-1 and TRBJ1-1, with a weak D call TRBD1 (6 bases). Trimming shortened V by 3 bases and J by 3 bases, and 12 bases separated the two germline ends. Germline-derived CDR1 and CDR2 are SGHRS and YFSETQ. The length of the CDR3 is 14 residues. CDR3 in amino acids: CASSWGPGYTEAFF. DNA of the CDR3: TGCGCCAGCAGCTGGGGGCCGGGATACACTGAAGCTTTCTTT.

J is TRBJ2-1 and V is TRBV10-3, with D perhaps TRBD2 (7 bases). Germline values: CDR1 ENHRY, CDR2 SYGVKD. V lost 0 bases to trimming and J lost 3 bases, with 12 bases between them. The CDR3 runs to 16 residues. CDR3 sequence: CAISESRGGFYNEQFF. Here the CDR3 DNA reads TGTGCCATCAGTGAGTCGAGGGGGGGGTTCTACAATGAGCAGTTCTTC.

The chain joins TRBV30 to TRBJ1-5; D perhaps matches TRBD1 (5 bases). CDR3 size: 14 residues. The V end lost 0 bases, the J end lost 1 base, and 7 bases lay between the germline ends. Germline V gene sequence: CDR1 GTSNPN, CDR2 SVGIG (reference sequence). DNA of the CDR3: TGTGCCTGGAGTGTAGGGGCGAGCAATCAGCCCCAGCATTTT. Translated, it gives CAWSVGASNQPQHF. Supplemented by reference TRBV30 and TRBJ1-5, the full variable domain reads SQTIHQWPATLVQPVGSPLSLECTVEGTSNPNLYWYRQAAGRGLQLLFYSVGIGQISSEVPQNLSASRPQDRQFILSSKKLLLSDSGFYLCAWSVGASNQPQHFGDGTRLSIL.

The J gene is TRBJ2-3, the V gene TRBV11-3, with 8 bases aligning to TRBD2. The ends lost 5 bases at V and 4 bases at J; junction bases unmatched: 8. Germline V gene sequence: CDR1 SGHNT, CDR2 YENEEA. The length of the CDR3 is 15 residues. The CDR3 nucleotides read TGTGCCAGCAGCCAGGGACTAGTAAGGGCAGATACGCAGTATTTT. This sequence encodes CASSQGLVRADTQYF. The full variable domain, rest sourced from reference TRBV11-3 and TRBJ2-3, is EAGVVQSPRYKIIEKKQPVAFWCNPISGHNTLYWYLQNLGQGPELLIRYENEEAVDDSQLPKDRFSAERLKGVDSTLKIQPAELGDSAVYLCASSQGLVRADTQYFGPGTRLTVL.

The CDR3 nucleotides read TGTGCCAGCTCACCAAGGACTGGGGAGCAGTTCTTC. Its protein product is CASSPRTGEQFF. This chain joins TRBV18 and TRBJ2-1; a possible D gene is TRBD2 (5 bases). CDR3 size: 12 residues. Trimming removed 2 bases at V and 10 bases at J, with 9 bases between. CDR1 and CDR2 (germline): KGHSH, LQKENI. Looking up the rest from reference TRBV18 and TRBJ2-1 gives the full variable domain: NAGVMQNPRHLVRRRGQEARLRCSPMKGHSHVYWYRQLPEEGLKFMVYLQKENIIDESGMPKERFSAEFPKEGPSILRIQQVVRGDSAAYFCASSPRTGEQFFGPGTRLTVL.

The rearrangement links TRBV7-9 to TRBJ2-7; 7 positions agree with TRBD1. Trimming took 1 base from V and 10 from J; bases not matched to a gene: 10. Germline V CDR1 and CDR2: SEHNR, FQNEAQ (reference sequence). This CDR3 comprises 14 residues. The CDR3, as DNA: TGTGCCAGCAGCTTAGTAGGGGGCCTAGCCGATCAGTACTTC. This codes for CASSLVGGLADQYF.